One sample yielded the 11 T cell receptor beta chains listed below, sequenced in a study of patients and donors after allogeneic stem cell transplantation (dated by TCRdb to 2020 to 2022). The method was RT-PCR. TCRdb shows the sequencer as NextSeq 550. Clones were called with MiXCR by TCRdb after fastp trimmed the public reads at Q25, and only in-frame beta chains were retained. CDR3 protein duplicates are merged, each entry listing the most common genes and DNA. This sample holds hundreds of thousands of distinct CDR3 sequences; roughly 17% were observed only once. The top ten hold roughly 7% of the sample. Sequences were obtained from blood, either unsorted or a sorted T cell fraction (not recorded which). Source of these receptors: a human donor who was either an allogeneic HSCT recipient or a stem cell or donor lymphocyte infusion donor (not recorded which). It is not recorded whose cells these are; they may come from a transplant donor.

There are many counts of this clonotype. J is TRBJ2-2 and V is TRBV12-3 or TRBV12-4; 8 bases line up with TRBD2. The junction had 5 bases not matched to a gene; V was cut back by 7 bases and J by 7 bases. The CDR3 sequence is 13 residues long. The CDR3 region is CASIFREGGELFF. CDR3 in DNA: TGTGCCAGCATCTTTCGGGAGGGCGGGGAGCTGTTTTTT.

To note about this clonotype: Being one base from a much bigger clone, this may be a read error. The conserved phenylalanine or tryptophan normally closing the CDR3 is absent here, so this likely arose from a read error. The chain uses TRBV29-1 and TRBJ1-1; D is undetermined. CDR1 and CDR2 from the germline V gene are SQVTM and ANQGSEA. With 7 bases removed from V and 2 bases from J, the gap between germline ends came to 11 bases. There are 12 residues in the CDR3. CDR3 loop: CSGIEANTEAFL. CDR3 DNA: TGCAGCGGAATTGAAGCAAACACTGAAGCTTTCTTA.

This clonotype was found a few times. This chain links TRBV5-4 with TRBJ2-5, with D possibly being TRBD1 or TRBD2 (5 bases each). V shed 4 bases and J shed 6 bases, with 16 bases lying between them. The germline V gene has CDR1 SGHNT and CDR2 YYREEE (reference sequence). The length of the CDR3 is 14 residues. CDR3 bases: TGTGCCAGCAGCAACTCTCCTGGGGACCAGACCCAGTACTTC. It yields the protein CASSNSPGDQTQYF. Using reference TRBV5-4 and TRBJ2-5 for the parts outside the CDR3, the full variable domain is ETGVTQSPTHLIKTRGQQVTLRCSSQSGHNTVSWYQQALGQGPQFIFQYYREEENGRGNFPPRFSGLQFPNYSSELNVNALELDDSALYLCASSNSPGDQTQYFGPGTRLLVL.

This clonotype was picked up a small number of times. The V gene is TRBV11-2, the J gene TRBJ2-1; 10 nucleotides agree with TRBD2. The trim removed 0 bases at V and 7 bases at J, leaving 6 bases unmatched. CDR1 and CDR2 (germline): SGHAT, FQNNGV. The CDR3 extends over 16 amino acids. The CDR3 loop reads CASSLESGRAGNEQFF. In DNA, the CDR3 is TGTGCCAGCAGCTTAGAGAGCGGGAGGGCAGGGAATGAGCAGTTCTTC.

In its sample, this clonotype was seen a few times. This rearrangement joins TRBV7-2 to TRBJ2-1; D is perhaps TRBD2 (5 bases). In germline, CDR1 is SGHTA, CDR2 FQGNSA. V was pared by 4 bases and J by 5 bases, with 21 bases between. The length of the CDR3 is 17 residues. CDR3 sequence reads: CASSSGHPAGIDNEQFF. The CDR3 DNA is TGTGCCAGCAGCTCCGGGCACCCGGCCGGGATAGACAATGAGCAGTTCTTC.

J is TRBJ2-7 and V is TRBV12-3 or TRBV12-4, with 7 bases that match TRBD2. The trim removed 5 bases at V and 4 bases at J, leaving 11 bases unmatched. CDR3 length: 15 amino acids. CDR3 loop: CASSPSRLAWYEQYF. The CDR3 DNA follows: TGTGCCAGCAGTCCGTCGCGACTAGCATGGTACGAGCAGTACTTC.

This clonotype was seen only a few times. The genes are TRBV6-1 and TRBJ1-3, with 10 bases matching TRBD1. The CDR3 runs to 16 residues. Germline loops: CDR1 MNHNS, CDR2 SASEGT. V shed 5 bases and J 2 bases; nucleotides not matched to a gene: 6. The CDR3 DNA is TGTGCCAGCAGTCGCGGGGGGACAGGGGCTGGAAACACCATATATTTT. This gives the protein CASSRGGTGAGNTIYF.

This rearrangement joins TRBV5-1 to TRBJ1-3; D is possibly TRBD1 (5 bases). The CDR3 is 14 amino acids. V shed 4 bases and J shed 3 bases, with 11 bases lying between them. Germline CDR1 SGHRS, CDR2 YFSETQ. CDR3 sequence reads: CASSPGRDGNTIYF. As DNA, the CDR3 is TGCGCCAGCAGCCCGGGACGGGATGGAAACACCATATATTTT.

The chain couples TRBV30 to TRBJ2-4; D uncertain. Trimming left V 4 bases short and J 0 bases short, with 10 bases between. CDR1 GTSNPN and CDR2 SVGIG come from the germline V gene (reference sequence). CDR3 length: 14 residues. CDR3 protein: CAWNPVLAKNIQYF. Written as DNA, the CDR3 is TGTGCCTGGAACCCGGTCCTAGCCAAAAACATTCAGTACTTC.

The DNA of the CDR3 is TGCGCCAGCAGCTTCGGACGGGGTAACACTGAAGCTTTCTTT. This codes for CASSFGRGNTEAFF. The rearrangement links TRBV5-1 to TRBJ1-1; D is unresolved. Germline V gene lookup returns CDR1 SGHRS and CDR2 YFSETQ. The CDR3 has 14 residues. V shed 2 bases and J shed 2 bases, with 10 bases lying between them.

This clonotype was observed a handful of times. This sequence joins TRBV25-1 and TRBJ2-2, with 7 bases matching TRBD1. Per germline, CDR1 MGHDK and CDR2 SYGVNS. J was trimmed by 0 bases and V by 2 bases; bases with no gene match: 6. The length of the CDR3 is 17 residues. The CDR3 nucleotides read TGTGCCAGCAGTGAAAGACCGGGACAGACGAACACCGGGGAGCTGTTTTTT. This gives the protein CASSERPGQTNTGELFF.